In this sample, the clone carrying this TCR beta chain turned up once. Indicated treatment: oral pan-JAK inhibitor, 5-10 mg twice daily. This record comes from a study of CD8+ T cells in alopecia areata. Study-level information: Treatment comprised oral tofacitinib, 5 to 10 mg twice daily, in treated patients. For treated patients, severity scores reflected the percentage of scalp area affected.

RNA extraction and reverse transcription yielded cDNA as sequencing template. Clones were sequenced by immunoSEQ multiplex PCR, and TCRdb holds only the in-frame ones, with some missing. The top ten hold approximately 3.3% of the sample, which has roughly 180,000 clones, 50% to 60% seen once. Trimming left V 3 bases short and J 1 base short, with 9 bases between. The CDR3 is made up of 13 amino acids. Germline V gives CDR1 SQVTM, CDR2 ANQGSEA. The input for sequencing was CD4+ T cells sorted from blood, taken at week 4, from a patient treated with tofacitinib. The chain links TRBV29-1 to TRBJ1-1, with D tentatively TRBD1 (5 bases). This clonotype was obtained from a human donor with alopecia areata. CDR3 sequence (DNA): TGCAGCGTTGATAGGGGCGCGAACACTGAAGCTTTCTTT. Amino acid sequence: CSVDRGANTEAFF.